One sample yielded the 30 T cell receptor beta chains listed below, sequenced in a study of CD4 T cells in relation to SARS-CoV-2 and coronaviruses. The table came from immunoSEQ multiplex PCR; TCRdb's copy has only in-frame clones and leaves some out. The repertoire holds some 35,000 clones, more than 75% seen once, with approximately 8.8% in the top ten. Sequences were obtained from memory CD4+ T cells from PBMCs. The receptors were sampled from an adult with COVID-19.

The genes are TRBV7-2 and TRBJ2-4, with D hard to call. Trimming pared 5 bases from V and 1 base from J, leaving 12 bases between. Germline assignment: CDR1 SGHTA and CDR2 FQGNSA. This CDR3 contains 15 residues. Here the CDR3 DNA reads TGTGCCAGCAGCCTACAATCCCACGCCAAAAACATTCAGTACTTC. It codes for CASSLQSHAKNIQYF.

The chain joins TRBV18 to TRBJ1-2; perhaps TRBD1 as D (6 bases). V was clipped by 4 bases and J by 4 bases, with 10 bases between them. CDR1 KGHSH and CDR2 LQKENI come from the germline V gene. CDR3 length: 13 residues. CDR3 DNA: TGTGCCAGCTCACTCAGACAGGCCTATGGCTACACCTTC. Translating gives CASSLRQAYGYTF.

The chain employs TRBV4-2 and TRBJ2-2; weak D call: TRBD2 (7 bases). Trimming removed 4 bases from V and 3 bases from J, with 18 bases in between. CDR1 is LGHNA, CDR2 YNFKEQ, per germline. The CDR3 runs to 17 residues. CDR3 residues: CASSPGWGGQDTGELFF. The DNA of the CDR3 is TGTGCCAGCAGCCCGGGATGGGGGGGGCAGGACACCGGGGAGCTGTTTTTT.

The chain is built from TRBV2 and TRBJ2-5, with D perhaps being TRBD1 or TRBD2 (6 bases each). The V end was cut by 6 bases, the J end by 5 bases, with 16 bases between. CDR1 and CDR2 from the germline V gene are SNHLY and FYNNEI. This CDR3 contains 14 residues. DNA of the CDR3: TGTGCCAGCAGGGTTGACTGGGGGGCGGAGACCCAGTACTTC. Translation: CASRVDWGAETQYF.

This chain connects TRBV28 to TRBJ2-3; D might be TRBD2 (6 bases). CDR3 size: 15 residues. Germline CDR1 reads MDHEN; CDR2 reads SYDVKM. V dropped 1 base and J dropped 3 bases, with 11 bases sitting between them. The chain's CDR3 is CASSLYGGETDTQYF. The CDR3 coding sequence is TGTGCCAGCAGTTTATATGGCGGGGAAACAGATACGCAGTATTTT. Variable domain in full (rest from reference TRBV28 and TRBJ2-3): DVKVTQSSRYLVKRTGEKVFLECVQDMDHENMFWYRQDPGLGLRLIYFSYDVKMKEKGDIPEGYSVSREKKERFSLILESASTNQTSMYLCASSLYGGETDTQYFGPGTRLTVL.

The rearrangement uses TRBV23-1 and TRBJ1-1; D call uncertain. TRBV23-1 is noted as an ORF with a role that remains uncertain. V lost 2 bases to trimming and J lost 8 bases, with 6 bases between them. CDR3 length equals 11 residues. The CDR3 sequence: CASSQVKEAFF. In DNA form, the CDR3 reads TGCGCCAGCAGTCAAGTGAAAGAAGCTTTCTTT.

This clone was seen a few times. This sequence joins TRBV24-1 and TRBJ1-2; perhaps TRBD1 as D (6 bases). The V end was cut by 7 bases, the J end by 0 bases, with 11 bases between. The V gene's germline CDR1 is KGHDR and CDR2 SFDVKD. The CDR3 sequence is 14 residues long. The CDR3: CATRGARANYGYTF. Written as DNA, the CDR3 is TGTGCCACCAGGGGGGCCCGAGCTAACTATGGCTACACCTTC.

The gene calls are TRBV5-1 and TRBJ1-5, with D perhaps matching TRBD1 (6 bases). The CDR3 totals 15 residues. The V gene's germline CDR1 is SGHRS and CDR2 YFSETQ. V was clipped by 4 bases and J by 2 bases, with 13 bases between them. The CDR3 region has the DNA TGCGCCAGCAGCCCGACGTCAGGGGGCAATCAGCCCCAGCATTTT. Translated, it gives CASSPTSGGNQPQHF.

The rearrangement links TRBV6-1 to TRBJ2-2; D is perhaps TRBD2 (5 bases). Germline V gene lookup returns CDR1 MNHNS and CDR2 SASEGT. V was shortened by 3 bases and J by 1 base, with 9 bases between the two germline ends. The CDR3 extends over 15 amino acids. The CDR3 coding sequence is TGTGCCAGCAGTGATGGCGAGGGGAACACCGGGGAGCTGTTTTTT. This translates into CASSDGEGNTGELFF.

CDR3 DNA sequence: TGTGCCAGCAGCTTGGAACTAGCGGGGGCATCTGGGGCCAACGTCCTGACTTTC. Protein sequence: CASSLELAGASGANVLTF. The chain carries TRBV5-4 and TRBJ2-6; TRBD2 agrees at 11 bases. The CDR3 contains 18 residues. CDR1 is SGHNT, CDR2 YYREEE, per germline (reference sequence). V gave up 0 bases and J gave up 1 base; unmatched junction bases: 3.

This chain links TRBV7-2 with TRBJ2-7; D ambiguous. Germline assignment: CDR1 SGHTA and CDR2 FQGNSA. The CDR3 has 14 amino acids. V gave up 5 bases and J gave up 2 bases, with 13 bases separating them. CDR3: CASSRGLGTYEQYF. The CDR3 nucleotides are TGTGCCAGCAGCCGCGGCCTGGGAACCTACGAGCAGTACTTC.

The chain links TRBV10-3 to TRBJ1-6; D ambiguous. V lost 5 bases and J 7 bases, leaving 30 bases between the germline ends. From germline, CDR1 is ENHRY and CDR2 SYGVKD. The CDR3 extends over 20 amino acids. The DNA for the CDR3 is TGTGCCATCAGTACTGCTCGTGACCCAAACCTCGCCGAGGAGAATTCACCCCTCCACTTT. It encodes CAISTARDPNLAEENSPLHF.

The chain is built from TRBV5-5 and TRBJ2-5; D is unresolved. The V gene's germline CDR1 is SGHKS and CDR2 YYEKEE (reference sequence). The CDR3 runs 13 residues. The ends were cut back, 4 bases at V and 0 bases at J, with 7 bases in the middle. Here the CDR3 DNA reads TGTGCCAGCAGCGACATAAACCAAGAGACCCAGTACTTC. This translates into CASSDINQETQYF.

This clone was observed a few times. The chain uses TRBV5-4 and TRBJ1-1; 7 nucleotides line up with TRBD1. Germline V gene data show CDR1 as SGHNT and CDR2 as YYREEE (reference sequence). The CDR3 runs to 16 residues. V trimming: 3 bases; J trimming: 0 bases; junction bases outside the gene matches: 8. In DNA, the CDR3 is TGTGCCAGCAGCTACGGACAGGCGATCATGAACACTGAAGCTTTCTTT. It encodes CASSYGQAIMNTEAFF.

In nucleotides, the CDR3 is TGTGCCAGCAGCCTGACACCCAGACAGAACCAAGAGACCCAGTACTTC. Amino acids: CASSLTPRQNQETQYF. The rearrangement links TRBV11-3 to TRBJ2-5, with D possibly TRBD1 on 5 matching bases. The CDR3 loop spans 16 amino acids. V gave up 5 bases and J gave up 0 bases, with 16 bases separating them. Looked up from germline, CDR1 is SGHNT and CDR2 is YENEEA.

The chain has TRBV5-1 and TRBJ2-3; 12 nucleotides line up with TRBD2. J was trimmed by 6 bases and V by 0 bases; bases with no gene match: 5. Germline CDR1 and CDR2: SGHRS and YFSETQ. This CDR3 spans 16 amino acids. CDR3 protein: CASSLASGGASDTQYF. The CDR3 bases are TGCGCCAGCAGCTTGGCTAGCGGGGGGGCCAGTGATACGCAGTATTTT.

V usage is TRBV7-2 and J usage is TRBJ1-3; 7 bases line up with TRBD1. The CDR3 consists of 17 residues. Germline CDR1 SGHTA, CDR2 FQGNSA. V gave up 1 base and J gave up 0 bases; unmatched junction bases: 6. The CDR3 nucleotides read TGTGCCAGCAGCTTAGTGGCAGGGGGGAGCTCTGGAAACACCATATATTTT. Its translation is CASSLVAGGSSGNTIYF.

The genes are TRBV24-1 and TRBJ2-3; no firm D call. The germline V gene has CDR1 KGHDR and CDR2 SFDVKD. This CDR3 has 14 amino acids. V lost 2 bases and J 1 base, leaving 6 bases between the germline ends. CDR3 DNA sequence: TGTGCCACCAGTGATTCGGGCCGCACAGATACGCAGTATTTT. This sequence encodes CATSDSGRTDTQYF.

The table lists this clone with a count of one. The J gene is TRBJ1-4, the V gene TRBV11-2; a possible D gene is TRBD1 (6 bases). The CDR3 loop spans 16 amino acids. Trimming took off 1 base at V and 5 bases at J, with 14 bases between the two ends. The germline gives CDR1 SGHAT, CDR2 FQNNGV. The CDR3 DNA reads as TGTGCCAGCAGCTTAGTTGGGGCAGGGGTAAATGAAAAACTGTTTTTT. Protein: CASSLVGAGVNEKLFF.

The gene calls are TRBV5-4 and TRBJ1-2; the D gene is possibly TRBD1 (5 bases). V was pared by 2 bases and J by 3 bases, with 8 bases between. Germline loops: CDR1 SGHNT, CDR2 YYREEE (reference sequence). The CDR3 is 13 residues long. CDR3 loop: CASSFSRDYGYTF. The DNA for the CDR3 is TGTGCCAGCAGCTTTAGCAGGGACTATGGCTACACCTTC.

The chain uses TRBV5-1 and TRBJ1-4; D is ambiguous. Between the trimmed V and J ends, which lost 4 bases and 3 bases, there was a span of 7 bases. This CDR3 comprises 13 residues. CDR1 SGHRS and CDR2 YFSETQ come from the germline V gene. The CDR3 DNA reads TGCGCCAGCAGCCCAGTAGCTAATGAAAAACTGTTTTTT. Its protein is CASSPVANEKLFF.

This clone showed up just a few times. V is TRBV7-3 and J is TRBJ2-2; 9 nucleotides align to TRBD1. The germline gives CDR1 SGHTA, CDR2 FQGTGA. V trimming: 5 bases; J trimming: 7 bases; junction bases outside the gene matches: 8. The CDR3 is 15 amino acids. CDR3 DNA: TGTGCCAGCAGCCCCACGACAGGGGGGATCGGGGAGCTGTTTTTT. Protein: CASSPTTGGIGELFF.

This chain uses TRBV6-5 with TRBJ2-2; D remains ambiguous. The ends were cut back, 4 bases at V and 2 bases at J, with 5 bases in the middle. CDR3 size: 13 residues. Germline V gene data show CDR1 as MNHEY and CDR2 as SVGAGI. The CDR3 DNA sequence: TGTGCCAGCAGTTGGGTAAACACCGGGGAGCTGTTTTTT. Residues: CASSWVNTGELFF.

The chain carries TRBV5-1 and TRBJ2-5; D call uncertain. Germline V gene lookup returns CDR1 SGHRS and CDR2 YFSETQ. The CDR3 extends over 14 amino acids. Trimming cost V 2 bases and J 1 base, with 9 bases left between them. Here the CDR3 reads CASSLRVVQETQYF. In DNA, the CDR3 is TGCGCCAGCAGCTTACGAGTGGTCCAAGAGACCCAGTACTTC.

The chain uses TRBV19 and TRBJ2-7, with 8 bases identical to TRBD1. V was clipped by 3 bases and J by 0 bases; unmatched bases: 1. CDR3 size: 14 residues. CDR1 is LNHDA and CDR2 is SQIVND in the germline V gene (reference sequence). The CDR3 sequence is CASSIGQGSYEQYF. For the CDR3, the DNA is TGTGCCAGTAGTATCGGACAGGGCTCCTACGAGCAGTACTTC.

This clone has only a few counts. The rearrangement joins TRBV7-9 to TRBJ2-7; D remains unclear. Trimming removed 8 bases from V and 1 base from J, with 9 bases in between. Germline CDR1 reads SEHNR; CDR2 reads FQNEAQ (reference sequence). There are 12 residues in the CDR3. Here the CDR3 reads CASESSSYEQYF. CDR3 in DNA: TGTGCCAGCGAGAGCAGTTCCTACGAGCAGTACTTC.

The rearrangement links TRBV25-1 to TRBJ1-3, with a weak D call TRBD1 (6 bases). The CDR3 runs to 15 residues. Germline loops: CDR1 MGHDK, CDR2 SYGVNS. Between the trimmed V and J ends, which lost 2 bases and 3 bases, there was a span of 11 bases. The CDR3: CASSETGLGGNTIYF. CDR3 DNA: TGTGCCAGCAGTGAAACAGGGTTGGGTGGAAACACCATATATTTT.

The chain links TRBV19 to TRBJ2-7; the D gene is possibly TRBD2 (5 bases). Germline values: CDR1 LNHDA, CDR2 SQIVND (reference sequence). V lost 6 bases and J lost 6, with 18 bases in between. The CDR3 spans 14 residues. CDR3 sequence: CASSKGWEIPEQYF. The DNA of the CDR3 is TGTGCCAGTAGCAAAGGATGGGAGATTCCCGAGCAGTACTTC. Based on the CDR3 plus reference TRBV19 and TRBJ2-7, the full variable domain is DGGITQSPKYLFRKEGQNVTLSCEQNLNHDAMYWYRQDPGQGLRLIYYSQIVNDFQKGDIAEGYSVSREKKESFPLTVTSAQKNPTAFYLCASSKGWEIPEQYFGPGTRLTVT.

The genes are TRBV5-1 and TRBJ1-4, with 11 bases fitting TRBD1. This CDR3 is 16 amino acids long. The germline gives CDR1 SGHRS, CDR2 YFSETQ. J lost 5 bases, V lost 4 bases, and 7 bases had no gene match. The CDR3 loop is CASSRTGGEWNEKLFF. The CDR3 coding sequence is TGCGCCAGCAGCCGGACAGGGGGCGAGTGGAATGAAAAACTGTTTTTT.

The rearrangement joins TRBV7-8 to TRBJ2-7; 9 positions agree with TRBD1. V lost 5 bases to trimming and J lost 7 bases; unmatched junction nucleotides: 18. The germline gives CDR1 SGHVS, CDR2 FQNEAQ. The CDR3 has 17 amino acids. Here the CDR3 reads CASSLTVTGQGRSEQYF. The DNA of the CDR3 is TGTGCCAGCAGCCTTACCGTTACTGGACAGGGGAGGAGTGAGCAGTACTTC.